The rows below give T cell receptor beta chains drawn from one sample of a study of shared clonotypes between healthy human individuals. The table came from immunoSEQ multiplex PCR; TCRdb's copy has only in-frame clones and leaves some out. The repertoire holds about 1.9 million clones, with around 95% as singletons. The sample was naive CD8+ T cells from PBMCs. The receptors shown here come from a man aged 18-30 years in good health. Some clones in this sample may be carry-over from other donors' samples. CDR3s include the opening cysteine and the closing phenylalanine or tryptophan. The order of the fields is J gene, D gene, clone size, V gene, CDR3 protein, CDR3 DNA. The D gene is left open where the match is weak. The size field is filled for only some rows; it gives once, few, many or a size class.

>TRBJ2-7|-|-|TRBV27
CASRAYGPFDEQYF
TGTGCCAGCAGGGCCTATGGGCCGTTTGACGAGCAGTACTTC
>TRBJ2-1|-|-|TRBV7-9
CASSPKDEEGQFF
TGTGCCAGCAGCCCGAAAGACGAAGAGGGGCAGTTCTTC
>TRBJ2-2|TRBD2|-|TRBV7-9
CASSPSLAGVNTGELFF
TGTGCCAGCAGCCCAAGTCTAGCGGGAGTAAACACCGGGGAGCTGTTTTTT
>TRBJ2-5|TRBD2|few|TRBV4-3
CASSQSAGRETQYF
TGCGCCAGCAGCCAGTCAGCGGGACGGGAGACCCAGTACTTC
>TRBJ2-7|-|-|TRBV6-5
CASSYSWGTTAYEQYF
TGTGCCAGCAGTTACTCGTGGGGGACGACGGCCTACGAGCAGTACTTC
>TRBJ2-1|-|-|TRBV4-3
CASGSSYNEQFF
TGCGCCAGCGGGAGCTCCTACAATGAGCAGTTCTTC
>TRBJ2-7|-|-|TRBV5-1
CASSPRGYEQYF
TGCGCCAGCAGCCCACGGGGCTACGAGCAGTACTTC
>TRBJ2-7|-|-|TRBV4-2
CASSPAGSSYEQYF
TGTGCCAGCAGCCCGGCAGGGAGCTCCTACGAGCAGTACTTC
>TRBJ2-1|-|-|TRBV28
CASSLYGGGNEQFF
TGTGCCAGCAGTTTATATGGGGGAGGAAACGAGCAGTTCTTC
>TRBJ2-4|-|-|TRBV19
CASSIWRENIQYF
TGTGCCAGTAGTATTTGGAGGGAAAACATTCAGTACTTC
>TRBJ1-4|-|-|TRBV4-1
CASSRGPVSNEKLFF
TGCGCCAGCAGCCGAGGCCCAGTGTCGAATGAAAAACTGTTTTTT
>TRBJ1-5|-|once|TRBV10-2
CAVEERGDNQPQHF
TGCGCCGTTGAGGAACGGGGGGATAATCAGCCCCAGCATTTT
>TRBJ2-7|-|once|TRBV30
CAWTYDLSSYEQYF
TGTGCCTGGACCTATGACCTGAGCTCCTACGAGCAGTACTTC
>TRBJ2-2|TRBD2|many|TRBV27
CASSLGGRTILGELFF
TGTGCCAGCAGTTTAGGCGGGAGGACCATTCTCGGGGAGCTGTTTTTT
>TRBJ2-1|-|-|TRBV11-2
CASSQGGEQFF
TGTGCCAGCAGCCAAGGAGGAGAGCAGTTCTTC
>TRBJ1-5|-|once|TRBV28
CASSFHEANQPQHF
TGTGCCAGCAGTTTTCATGAGGCAAATCAGCCCCAGCATTTT
>TRBJ2-1|-|-|TRBV5-4
CASSSFRRDNEQFF
TGTGCCAGCAGCTCCTTTCGGCGGGACAATGAGCAGTTCTTC
>TRBJ1-5|TRBD1|-|TRBV30
CAWSVQFGTGASQPQHF
TGTGCCTGGAGTGTACAATTTGGGACAGGTGCTTCCCAGCCCCAGCATTTT
>TRBJ2-7|TRBD2|-|TRBV13
CASSWGLAGQIYEQYF
TGTGCCAGCAGCTGGGGACTAGCGGGCCAAATCTACGAGCAGTACTTC
>TRBJ2-2|-|-|TRBV6-5
CASSYAGTGELFF
TGTGCCAGCAGTTACGCTGGAACCGGGGAGCTGTTTTTT
>TRBJ2-1|-|-|TRBV5-6
CASSFGGHNEQFF
TGTGCCAGCAGCTTCGGAGGACACAATGAGCAGTTCTTC
>TRBJ2-5|-|-|TRBV29-1
CSVEDQRGGHAQETQYF
TGCAGCGTTGAAGATCAAAGGGGCGGCCATGCCCAAGAGACCCAGTACTTC
>TRBJ2-4|-|-|TRBV2
CASSGGREAKNIQYF
TGTGCCAGCAGTGGAGGCAGAGAAGCCAAAAACATTCAGTACTTC
>TRBJ2-5|-|-|TRBV7-9
CASSPEGATPGTQYF
TGTGCCAGCAGCCCCGAGGGAGCTACCCCAGGGACCCAGTACTTC
>TRBJ1-1|-|-|TRBV28
CASRAGVLSFF
TGTGCCAGCAGGGCCGGGGTATTGTCTTTCTTT
>TRBJ2-7|TRBD2|few|TRBV7-9
CASSTRSGRAVYEQYF
TGTGCCAGCAGCACACGCAGCGGGAGGGCCGTCTACGAGCAGTACTTC
>TRBJ2-3|TRBD1|once|TRBV28
CASAGQGVTDTQYF
TGTGCCAGTGCGGGACAGGGGGTCACAGATACGCAGTATTTT
>TRBJ2-6|-|once|TRBV30
CAWSRIAGAFTNVLTF
TGTGCCTGGAGTAGGATAGCAGGGGCCTTTACCAACGTCCTGACTTTC
>TRBJ1-1|TRBD1|-|TRBV4-1
CASSHGTGGTEAFF
TGCGCCAGCAGCCACGGGACAGGGGGCACTGAAGCTTTCTTT
>TRBJ2-7|-|-|TRBV5-6
CASSLESRRYEQYF
TGTGCCAGCAGCTTGGAGTCTAGGAGATACGAGCAGTACTTC
>TRBJ2-1|TRBD2|-|TRBV5-1
CASSISGRAQNEQFF
TGCGCCAGCAGCATTAGCGGGAGGGCTCAGAATGAGCAGTTCTTC
>TRBJ1-2|-|-|TRBV27
CASTPTVRGLVGYTF
TGTGCCAGCACCCCCACTGTCAGGGGTTTGGTTGGCTACACCTTC
>TRBJ2-7|-|-|TRBV28
CASSSRRVDRSTPTFYEQYF
TGTGCCAGCAGCTCCCGGAGGGTGGACAGGTCGACCCCGACCTTCTACGAGCAGTACTTC